Below are 3 T cell receptor beta chains sequenced from a single sample in a study of blood T cell repertoires in COVID-19. Repertoires were generated with immunoSEQ multiplex PCR, while TCRdb's copy carries only in-frame clones and drops some. The sample records around 78,000 clones, roughly 90% being singletons. The material sequenced was peripheral blood. These receptors all stem from a man aged 50-59 years with active or convalescent COVID-19.

The chain employs TRBV28 and TRBJ2-1; tentatively, D is TRBD2 (5 bases). CDR3 length: 15 residues. The ends were cut back, 1 base at V and 7 bases at J, with 14 bases in the middle. CDR1 is MDHEN, CDR2 SYDVKM, per germline. CDR3 in DNA: TGTGCCAGCAGTTTATACACTAGTGCCAGAAATGAGCAGTTCTTC. This sequence encodes CASSLYTSARNEQFF.

J is TRBJ1-1 and V is TRBV18; no clear D. This CDR3 comprises 12 residues. Germline V lookup: CDR1 KGHSH, CDR2 LQKENI. The V gene lost 8 bases and the J gene lost 0 bases, with 7 bases spanning the gap. The CDR3 coding sequence is TGTGCCAGCCTCGAGCTGAACACTGAAGCTTTCTTT. Amino acid sequence: CASLELNTEAFF.

This sequence joins TRBV5-4 and TRBJ2-3; 8 nucleotides align to TRBD2. V was clipped by 0 bases and J by 1 base; unmatched bases: 1. Per the germline V gene, CDR1 is SGHNT and CDR2 is YYREEE (reference sequence). This CDR3 comprises 15 residues. The CDR3 spells CASSLDSGGTDTQYF. DNA of the CDR3: TGTGCCAGCAGCTTGGATAGCGGGGGCACAGATACGCAGTATTTT.